These 5 T cell receptor beta chains came from one sample sequenced in a study of spatial heterogeneity in lung cancer. MiXCR was run by TCRdb on the 5' RACE reads, yielding one entry per CDR3 protein. The table includes fewer than 55,000 distinct CDR3 sequences, 7.6% detected once. Time point of the sample: sample taken at primary tumor resection. TCRs were sequenced from unsorted whole RNA of tumor, nontumor lung or PBMC. The sample consisted of PBMCs, taken at surgery. These receptors originate from a female donor with early-stage non-small cell lung cancer.

This clonotype was seen more than once but under ten times. The gene calls are TRBV5-6 and TRBJ2-7, with D possibly matching TRBD2 (6 bases). Germline loops: CDR1 SGHDT, CDR2 YYEEEE. Trimming stripped 5 bases from V and 0 bases from J, with 12 bases between. The CDR3 consists of 14 residues. The DNA for the CDR3 is TGTGCCAGCAGAAGGGACTCGCTCTCCTACGAGCAGTACTTC. This encodes CASRRDSLSYEQYF.

In this sample, this clonotype turned up many times. The chain uses TRBV6-5 and TRBJ2-3; D not certain. The CDR3 length is 14 residues. Trimming shortened V by 2 bases and J by 0 bases, and 6 bases separated the two germline ends. Germline assignment: CDR1 MNHEY and CDR2 SVGAGI. The CDR3 sequence: CASSYKKSTDTQYF. CDR3 in DNA: TGTGCCAGCAGTTACAAGAAGAGCACAGATACGCAGTATTTT.

This clonotype was counted only a few times. The rearrangement joins TRBV7-2 to TRBJ2-3; tentative D call: TRBD1 (6 bases). Germline CDR1 SGHTA, CDR2 FQGNSA. Trimming pared 2 bases from V and 0 bases from J, leaving 9 bases between. This CDR3 region has 15 residues. The chain's CDR3 is CASSLSQGSTDTQYF. The DNA of the CDR3 is TGTGCCAGCAGCTTAAGTCAGGGGAGCACAGATACGCAGTATTTT.

There are a few counts of this clonotype. The chain carries TRBV5-4 and TRBJ2-7; D may correspond to TRBD1 or TRBD2 (5 bases each). V lost 2 bases to trimming and J lost 3 bases, with 12 bases between them. The length of the CDR3 is 14 residues. From germline, CDR1 is SGHNT and CDR2 YYREEE (reference sequence). This chain's CDR3 is CASSLGGTIYEQYF. The CDR3 region has the DNA TGTGCCAGCAGCTTAGGTGGGACCATCTACGAGCAGTACTTC.

This chain joins TRBV6-2 or TRBV6-3 and TRBJ2-1; 9 nucleotides line up with TRBD1. The CDR3 spans 16 residues. Germline assignment: CDR1 MNHEY and CDR2 SVGEGT. The J segment lost 7 bases and the V segment lost 5 bases, leaving 12 bases of the junction unmatched. The CDR3 coding sequence is TGTGCCAGCAGTACGCTCACGGGACAGGGATGGAATGAGCAGTTCTTC. Amino acids: CASSTLTGQGWNEQFF.